The clone carrying this T cell receptor (beta chain) was found a few times. Its antigen remains unidentified. Germline assignment: CDR1 SGHRS and CDR2 YFSETQ. The CDR3 is made up of 15 amino acids. The V end lost 0 bases, the J end lost 4 bases, and 12 bases lay between the germline ends. This entry is derived from a study of T cell responses to AZD1222 COVID-19 vaccine. Study-wide results and limits: Vaccine-associated CD4 TCRs ranged over spike, dominating at 160-218 and 743-854.

The assay was immunoSEQ multiplex PCR, and TCRdb's table has in-frame clones only and misses some. In the table there are roughly 120,000 clones, 85% to 90% of which are singletons. This TCR came from an adult in good health. This specimen consisted of peripheral blood, obtained on day 0 of AZD1222 vaccination. The rearrangement uses TRBV5-1 and TRBJ2-3; D gene ambiguous. The CDR3 nucleotides are TGCGCCAGCAGCTTGGAGTCCTTAGGCGCAGATACGCAGTATTTT. It is translated as CASSLESLGADTQYF.